This section outlines one T cell receptor (beta chain) sequence together with its context. These data originate in a study of T cell changes during pregnancy in multiple sclerosis. Produced via immunoSEQ multiplex PCR; TCRdb's table is partial and in-frame only. The table lists some 76,000 clones, 80% to 95% of them singletons, with roughly 0.3% in the top ten. The specimen was CD4+ T cells from peripheral blood mononuclear cells, collected after pregnancy. The source is a female donor with multiple sclerosis, enrolled in a pregnancy study.

CDR3: CASSGDRGRNTIYF. The CDR3 DNA sequence: TGTGCCAGCAGTGGGGACAGGGGAAGAAACACCATATATTTT. V is TRBV6-1 and J is TRBJ1-3, with 10 bases that match TRBD1. CDR1 and CDR2 from the germline V gene are MNHNS and SASEGT. The CDR3 sequence is 14 residues long. The ends lost 4 bases at V and 5 bases at J; junction bases unmatched: 2.